This entry lists 26 T cell receptor beta chains sequenced from one sample in a study of Graves' ophthalmopathy and Graves' hyperthyroidism. Amplification targeted the TCR beta CDR3 regions, with RNA transcripts as the source material. RT-PCR with HTBI primers came first, then second-round multiplex PCR. Each CDR3 protein is one row after TCRdb ran MiXCR on the multiplex PCR reads. This table holds 300,000 to 400,000 distinct CDR3 sequences, about a sixth found once. Sequenced material: peripheral blood. Receptor source: an adult man with Graves' ophthalmopathy.

This chain links TRBV6-5 with TRBJ1-5, with a possible D match to TRBD1 (5 bases). The CDR3 is made up of 14 amino acids. In germline, CDR1 is MNHEY, CDR2 SVGAGI. Trimming left V 2 bases short and J 5 bases short, with 10 bases between. DNA of the CDR3: TGTGCCAGCAGTTACCGGGGCAGAGATCAGCCCCAGCATTTT. This codes for CASSYRGRDQPQHF.

This clonotype was seen many times. V usage is TRBV10-3 and J usage is TRBJ1-2, with a weak D call TRBD1 (5 bases). V was clipped by 4 bases and J by 3 bases, with 6 bases between them. The CDR3 is 12 residues long. Germline CDR1 and CDR2: ENHRY and SYGVKD. The CDR3 coding sequence is TGTGCCATCAGTGGCAGGGACTATGGCTACACCTTC. It codes for CAISGRDYGYTF.

The chain links TRBV12-3 or TRBV12-4 to TRBJ2-7, with 12 bases identical to TRBD2. This CDR3 spans 16 amino acids. V gave up 5 bases and J gave up 3 bases; unmatched junction bases: 8. In DNA, the CDR3 is TGTGCCAGCAGTGAACGAGCACTAGCGGGAGGCTACGAGCAGTACTTC. Amino acid sequence: CASSERALAGGYEQYF.

This clonotype was seen once. The J gene is TRBJ2-5, the V gene TRBV4-1; perhaps TRBD2 as D (6 bases). V was trimmed by 0 bases and J by 5 bases, leaving 13 bases between them. CDR1 and CDR2 (germline): MGHRA, YSYEKL. The CDR3 contains 15 residues. The CDR3 reads CASSQDTTRGETQYF. CDR3 DNA: TGCGCCAGCAGCCAAGATACGACTAGAGGGGAGACCCAGTACTTC.

At least ten counts were recorded for this clonotype. The V gene is TRBV20-1, the J gene TRBJ1-5; a weak D match, TRBD1 (6 bases). V dropped 6 bases and J dropped 6 bases, with 15 bases sitting between them. Germline CDR1 reads DFQATT; CDR2 reads SNEGSKA (reference sequence). The CDR3 has 13 residues. The CDR3 loop reads CSAGGRGGQPQHF. As DNA, the CDR3 is TGCAGTGCCGGGGGCCGTGGGGGTCAGCCCCAGCATTTT.

Many counts were recorded for this clonotype. Here the CDR3 reads CAMGSAGISGANVLTF. The CDR3 DNA is TGCGCCATGGGTAGCGCAGGGATCTCTGGGGCCAACGTCCTGACTTTC. The chain uses TRBV10-2 and TRBJ2-6; D is possibly TRBD1 or TRBD2 (5 bases each). The CDR3 sequence is 16 residues long. Germline values: CDR1 WSHSY, CDR2 SAAADI. The V gene lost 10 bases and the J gene lost 0 bases, with 16 bases spanning the gap.

This clonotype was recorded at least ten times. The chain has TRBV4-2 and TRBJ2-7; 10 positions match TRBD2. V lost 3 bases, J lost 6 bases, and 14 bases stayed unmatched. Germline V gene lookup returns CDR1 LGHNA and CDR2 YNFKEQ. This CDR3 contains 17 residues. The CDR3 reads CASSQNPRLAGGSEQYF. In nucleotides, the CDR3 is TGTGCCAGCAGCCAGAACCCCAGGTTAGCGGGAGGATCCGAGCAGTACTTC.

This clonotype was counted many times. A read error may produce the germline difference seen at one junction end. V gene TRBV6-2 or TRBV6-3 combines with J gene TRBJ1-3, with no clear D. Looked up from germline, CDR1 is MNHEY and CDR2 is SVGEGT. The length of the CDR3 is 16 residues. The CDR3 sequence is CASSYSTSISGNTTYF. Here the CDR3 DNA reads TGTGCCAGCAGTTACTCGACGTCCATCTCTGGAAACACCACATATTTT.

The sample holds many counts of this clonotype. The genes are TRBV24-1 and TRBJ2-7; D is perhaps TRBD1 (5 bases). Trimming removed 2 bases at V and 4 bases at J, with 8 bases between. Germline V lookup: CDR1 KGHDR, CDR2 SFDVKD. The CDR3 length is 13 residues. The DNA of the CDR3 is TGTGCCACCAGTGATTCGGCAGGGTACGAGCAGTACTTC. Its protein is CATSDSAGYEQYF.

This clonotype has more than one count but fewer than ten. The chain links TRBV29-1 to TRBJ2-5; 11 bases are shared with TRBD2. CDR1 is SQVTM and CDR2 is ANQGSEA in the germline V gene. The CDR3 sequence is 13 residues long. The ends lost 3 bases at V and 5 bases at J; junction bases unmatched: 2. The CDR3 loop is CSVELAGGETQYF. In DNA, the CDR3 is TGCAGCGTTGAGTTAGCGGGAGGGGAGACCCAGTACTTC.

This clonotype was observed many times. The V and J genes are TRBV4-2 and TRBJ1-2; 7 bases match TRBD1. The ends lost 1 base at V and 0 bases at J; junction bases unmatched: 8. This CDR3 contains 17 residues. Per germline, CDR1 LGHNA and CDR2 YNFKEQ. CDR3 region: CASSQVAGTASNYGYTF. The DNA for the CDR3 is TGTGCCAGCAGCCAAGTTGCCGGGACAGCTTCTAACTATGGCTACACCTTC.

In its sample, this clonotype was seen many times. This chain links TRBV6-1 with TRBJ1-1, with no clear D. CDR1 is MNHNS, CDR2 SASEGT, per germline. CDR3 length equals 15 residues. The V gene lost 0 bases and the J gene lost 0 bases, with 8 bases spanning the gap. CDR3: CASSEAAGMNTEAFF. DNA for the CDR3: TGTGCCAGCAGTGAAGCGGCAGGCATGAACACTGAAGCTTTCTTT.

This clonotype was seen many times. V and J are TRBV29-1 and TRBJ2-1; TRBD2 aligns across 11 bases. The V gene's germline CDR1 is SQVTM and CDR2 ANQGSEA. Trimming at V came to 7 bases and at J to 2 bases, leaving 7 bases not matched to a gene. This CDR3 is built from 15 residues. CDR3 sequence: CSGKLAGVTYNEQFF. The CDR3 coding sequence is TGCAGCGGTAAACTAGCGGGAGTCACCTACAATGAGCAGTTCTTC.

This clonotype came up many times. The rearrangement joins TRBV29-1 to TRBJ2-5; D possibly corresponds to TRBD1 (6 bases). From germline, CDR1 is SQVTM and CDR2 ANQGSEA. V was cut by 0 bases and J by 2 bases, with 22 bases left in between. The CDR3 contains 18 residues. The chain's CDR3 is CSVEEGTRRLVIQETQYF. The CDR3 DNA is TGCAGCGTTGAAGAGGGGACACGTAGACTGGTGATTCAAGAGACCCAGTACTTC.

About this clonotype: No conserved phenylalanine or tryptophan is present at the end of the CDR3, so a read error is the likely explanation. CDR3 DNA: TGTGCCAGCAGTTTAGCTAGCGGGCAAGAGACCCAGTACTCC. This codes for CASSLASGQETQYS. The rearrangement uses TRBV12-3 or TRBV12-4 and TRBJ2-5; 7 bases are shared with TRBD2. The J segment lost 2 bases and the V segment lost 0 bases, leaving 0 bases of the junction unmatched. This CDR3 is built from 14 residues.

The CDR3 bases are TGTGCCAGCAGCCGAGATTGGGGGAACACCGGGGAGCTGTTTTTT. Its translation: CASSRDWGNTGELFF. The chain has TRBV6-1 and TRBJ2-2, with D unclear. V shed 6 bases and J shed 1 base, with 12 bases lying between them. CDR1 and CDR2 (germline): MNHNS, SASEGT. The CDR3 loop spans 15 amino acids.

Ten or more counts support this clonotype. CDR3 coding DNA: TGTGCCAGCAGCGGCCAGGGAGCTGCGGCCCGGCGCGGGGAGCTGTTTTTT. It encodes CASSGQGAAARRGELFF. This chain uses TRBV11-1 with TRBJ2-2; D possibly uses TRBD1 or TRBD2 (5 bases each). The CDR3 has 17 residues. With 5 bases removed from V and 7 bases from J, the gap between germline ends came to 23 bases. Germline V gives CDR1 SGHAT, CDR2 FQDESV (reference sequence).

This clonotype was detected once. An end of the junction differs from the germline gene, which may be a read error. The chain uses TRBV2 and TRBJ1-1; unclear D gene. In germline, CDR1 is SNHLY, CDR2 FYNNEI. The CDR3 covers 10 residues. The CDR3 region has the DNA TGTGTCAGCAGGTCCACTGAAGCTTGCTTT. Its protein product is CVSRSTEACF. The variable domain in full, completed from reference TRBV2 and TRBJ1-1, reads EPEVTQTPSHQVTQMGQEVILRCVPISNHLYFYWYRQILGQKVEFLVSFYNNEISEKSEIFDDQFSVERPDGSNFTLKIRSTKLEDSAMYFCVSRSTEACFGQGTRLTVV.

This clonotype was recorded at least ten times. The chain recombines TRBV30 with TRBJ2-2; the D is unclear. The V gene's germline CDR1 is GTSNPN and CDR2 SVGIG (reference sequence). The CDR3 sequence is 13 residues long. V lost 1 base, J lost 1 base, and 4 bases lay in between. CDR3 residues: CAWSEGNTGELFF. The CDR3 region has the DNA TGTGCCTGGAGTGAGGGGAACACCGGGGAGCTGTTTTTT.

The rearrangement uses TRBV28 and TRBJ1-2, with a possible D match to TRBD1 (6 bases). This CDR3 is 12 amino acids long. Trimming took 5 bases from V and 6 from J, leaving 10 bases between them. Germline-derived CDR1 and CDR2 are MDHEN and SYDVKM. For the CDR3, the DNA is TGTGCCAGCAGTCCACACAGGGATGGCTACACCTTC. Its protein is CASSPHRDGYTF.

In its sample, this clonotype was seen many times. The chain has TRBV28 and TRBJ2-7; 11 positions agree with TRBD1. The CDR3 loop spans 13 amino acids. The germline V gene encodes CDR1 MDHEN and CDR2 SYDVKM. V shed 10 bases and J 4 bases; nucleotides not matched to a gene: 6. CDR3 DNA: TGTGCCATCCTCCGGGACAGGGGGTACGAGCAGTACTTC. Protein product: CAILRDRGYEQYF.

Ten or more counts support this clonotype. In DNA, the CDR3 is TGTGCCAGCAGCTTGGACAGATACACTGAAGCTTTCTTT. Amino acid sequence: CASSLDRYTEAFF. The chain joins TRBV7-3 to TRBJ1-1, with D tentatively TRBD1 (6 bases). The CDR3 runs 13 residues. The V gene lost 3 bases and the J gene lost 3 bases, with 8 bases spanning the gap. Germline-derived CDR1 and CDR2 are SGHTA and FQGTGA.

This clonotype was observed at least ten times. The V call is TRBV27, the J call TRBJ2-7; unclear D gene. The CDR3 length is 14 residues. Germline V gene sequence: CDR1 MNHEY, CDR2 SMNVEV (reference sequence). With 3 bases removed from V and 3 bases from J, the gap between germline ends came to 12 bases. The CDR3 loop reads CASSLQLPYYEQYF. The CDR3 DNA is TGTGCCAGCAGTTTGCAGCTTCCTTACTACGAGCAGTACTTC.

This clonotype was found many times. This rearrangement joins TRBV29-1 to TRBJ2-6; D gene ambiguous. V lost 0 bases and J 4 bases, leaving 7 bases between the germline ends. Germline V lookup: CDR1 SQVTM, CDR2 ANQGSEA. The CDR3 is 14 residues long. The CDR3 reads CSVEDLPGANVLTF. The CDR3 region has the DNA TGCAGCGTTGAAGATCTCCCCGGGGCCAACGTCCTGACTTTC.

The chain employs TRBV12-3 or TRBV12-4 and TRBJ1-2; 7 positions match TRBD1. The CDR3 covers 18 residues. With 5 bases clipped from V and 4 bases from J, the junction kept 19 bases outside the gene matches. Written as DNA, the CDR3 is TGTGCCAGCAGTCCTAGCCTAGGACAGGAAATGAATGGCTATGGCTACACCTTC. It translates to CASSPSLGQEMNGYGYTF.

The chain employs TRBV12-3 or TRBV12-4 and TRBJ2-5, with 7 bases that match TRBD2. The CDR3 runs 12 residues. V shed 6 bases, J shed 14 bases, and the junction held 12 bases outside the gene matches. DNA for the CDR3: TGTGCCAGCAGACCATGGGCGGGAGCCCTTTACTTC. Encoded protein: CASRPWAGALYF.